This T cell receptor beta chain was sequenced for a study of cytomegalovirus exposure and HLA in healthy donors. In regard to this clone: Its antigen is as yet unknown.

The CDR3 has 13 amino acids. Looked up from germline, CDR1 is SGHRS and CDR2 is YFSETQ. J was trimmed by 7 bases and V by 5 bases; bases with no gene match: 7. Findings of the study overall: It was found in a later analysis that first-cohort TCR clusters tended to co-occur in the 90 to 150 validation repertoires.

Using immunoSEQ multiplex PCR, the repertoire was profiled, and TCRdb retains in-frame clones only, with some absent. The sample has approximately 54,000 clones, approximately 89% seen once. This sequence originates from a woman aged 18-29 years in good health and CMV-seropositive. This rearrangement joins TRBV5-1 to TRBJ1-1, with 8 bases matching TRBD1. Sequencing used PBMCs. The CDR3 protein is CASSFTQGGEAFF. CDR3 coding DNA: TGCGCCAGCAGTTTTACACAGGGGGGTGAAGCTTTCTTT.